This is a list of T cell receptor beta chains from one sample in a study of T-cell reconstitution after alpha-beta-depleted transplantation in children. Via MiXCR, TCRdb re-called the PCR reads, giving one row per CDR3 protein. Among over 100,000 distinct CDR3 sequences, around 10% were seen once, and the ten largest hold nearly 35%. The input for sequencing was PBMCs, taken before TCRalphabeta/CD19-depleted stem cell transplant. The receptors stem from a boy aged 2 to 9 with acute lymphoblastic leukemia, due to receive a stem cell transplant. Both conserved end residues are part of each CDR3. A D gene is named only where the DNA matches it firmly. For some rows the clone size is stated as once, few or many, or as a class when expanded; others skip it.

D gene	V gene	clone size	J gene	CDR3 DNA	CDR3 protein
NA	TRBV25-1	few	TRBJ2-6	TGTGCCAGCAGTGAATCGGGATCTGGGGCCAACGTCCTGACTTTC	CASSESGSGANVLTF
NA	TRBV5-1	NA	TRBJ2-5	TGCGCCAGCAGTCAAGGGGCAGGATCTAATAAGATAGAGACCCAGTACTTC	CASSQGAGSNKIETQYF
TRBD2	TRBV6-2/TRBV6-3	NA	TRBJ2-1	TGTGCCAGCAGTTACTGGTCGGGAGGGGTAACCTACAATGAGCAGTTCTTC	CASSYWSGGVTYNEQFF
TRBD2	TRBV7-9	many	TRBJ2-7	TGTGCCAGCAGCTTAATGGGGACTAGCTACGAGCAGTACTTC	CASSLMGTSYEQYF
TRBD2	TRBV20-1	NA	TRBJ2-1	TGCAGTGCTCATGGACTAGCGGGAGTCTCTCTCTACAATGAGCAGTTCTTC	CSAHGLAGVSLYNEQFF
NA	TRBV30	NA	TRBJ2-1	TGTGCCTGGAGTTCTGCGGCGGGACGAGGAAATGAGCAGTTCTTC	CAWSSAAGRGNEQFF
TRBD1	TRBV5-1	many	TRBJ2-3	TGCGCCAGCAGCTCCTTATACCGGGACAGATTCACAGATACGCAGTATTTT	CASSSLYRDRFTDTQYF
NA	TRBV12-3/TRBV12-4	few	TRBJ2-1	TGTGCCAGCAGTTTAAGAGGGGCGGGTGAGCAGTTCTTC	CASSLRGAGEQFF
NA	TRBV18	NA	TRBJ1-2	TGTGCCAGCTCACCACCCTTACAGAATGGCTACACCTTC	CASSPPLQNGYTF
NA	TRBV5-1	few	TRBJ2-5	TGCGCCAGCAGCGCGGTATACCAAGAGACCCAGTACTTC	CASSAVYQETQYF
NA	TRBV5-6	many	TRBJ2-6	TGTGCCAGCAGCTTGCGTACCTCTGGGGCCAACGTCCTGACTTTC	CASSLRTSGANVLTF
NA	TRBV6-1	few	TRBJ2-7	TGTGCCAGCATATTCCAGGTCGACCACGAGCAGTACTTC	CASIFQVDHEQYF
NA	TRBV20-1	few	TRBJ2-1	TGCAGTGCCAGCCCACAAAACAATGAGCAGTTCTTC	CSASPQNNEQFF
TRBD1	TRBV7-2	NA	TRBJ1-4	TGTGCCAGCAGCTTAGGACAGGGCCATGAAAAACTGTTTTTT	CASSLGQGHEKLFF
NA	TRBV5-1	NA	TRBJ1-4	TGCGCCAGCAGCTTGTTGCGAGGAACTAATGAAAAACTGTTTTTT	CASSLLRGTNEKLFF
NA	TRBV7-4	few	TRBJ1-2	TGTGCCTCATCCCCGACAGTGAACTATGGCTACACCTTC	CASSPTVNYGYTF
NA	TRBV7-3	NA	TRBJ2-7	TGTGCCAGCAGCTTAACAGGGGGAAGCGAGCAGTACTTC	CASSLTGGSEQYF
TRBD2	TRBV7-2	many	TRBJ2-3	TGTGCCAGCAGCGATAGCGGGAGCACCACAGATACGCAGTATTTT	CASSDSGSTTDTQYF
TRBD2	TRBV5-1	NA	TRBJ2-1	TGCGCCAGCAGCCCGGGACTAGCGGGAGACATCTCGTTCTACAATGAGCAGTTCTTC	CASSPGLAGDISFYNEQFF
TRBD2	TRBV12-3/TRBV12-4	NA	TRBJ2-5	TGTGCCAGCAGTTTAGGGAGGGAGGGAGGTCAAGAGACCCAGTACTTC	CASSLGREGGQETQYF
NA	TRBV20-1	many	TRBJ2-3	TGCAGTGCTAGAGAGGGGGTCACAGATACGCAGTATTTT	CSAREGVTDTQYF
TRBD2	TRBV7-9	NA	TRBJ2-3	TGTGCCAGCAGCTTCCCCGCTGAAGCGGGGCGCACAGATACGCAGTATTTT	CASSFPAEAGRTDTQYF
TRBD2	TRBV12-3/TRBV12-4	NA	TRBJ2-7	TGTGCCAGCAGTTTATGGGGGAGGGGCTACGAGCAGTACTTC	CASSLWGRGYEQYF
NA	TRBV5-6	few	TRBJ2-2	TGTGCCAGCAGCTTGGCCCGGGGAGGCAGAACCAAAAACACCGGGGAGCTGTTTTTT	CASSLARGGRTKNTGELFF
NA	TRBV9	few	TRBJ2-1	TGTGCCAGCAGCGTATACGTGGGGAACTACAATGAGCAGTTCTTC	CASSVYVGNYNEQFF
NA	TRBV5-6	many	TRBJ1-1	TGTGCCAGCAGCTTGTTCGGGGGCACTGAAGCTTTCTTT	CASSLFGGTEAFF
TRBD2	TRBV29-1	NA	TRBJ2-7	TGCAGCGCGAAGCGGGGTGGGGCCTACGAGCAGTACTTC	CSAKRGGAYEQYF
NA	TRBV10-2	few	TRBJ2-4	TGCGCCAGCAGTGACTACAGTTCCCTAGCCAAAAACATTCAGTACTTC	CASSDYSSLAKNIQYF
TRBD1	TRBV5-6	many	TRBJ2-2	TGTGCCAGCAGCTTTCCGACAGGGACGAACACCGGGGAGCTGTTTTTT	CASSFPTGTNTGELFF
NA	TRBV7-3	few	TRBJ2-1	TGTGCCAGCAGCCTTGACTCCAGCTCCTACAATGAGCAGTTCTTC	CASSLDSSSYNEQFF
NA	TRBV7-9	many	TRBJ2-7	TGTGCCAGCAGCTTAATTGTTGACGAGCAGTACTTC	CASSLIVDEQYF
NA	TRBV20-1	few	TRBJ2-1	TGCAGTGCTGGAAGAGCGGGCTACAATGAGCAGTTCTTC	CSAGRAGYNEQFF